The 31 T cell receptor beta chains below all came from one sample that was sequenced in a study of identical twins (dated by TCRdb to 2016 to 2017). The protocol used for the library was 5' RACE. Sequencing used an Illumina HiSeq 2000. Clones were called with MiXCR by TCRdb after fastp trimmed the public reads at Q25, and only in-frame beta chains were retained. Every CDR3 protein is listed once, alongside the most common genes and DNA of its rows. Counted in this sample were around 480,000 distinct CDR3 sequences; over 12% of them appeared once. Over 0.5% of the sample is taken by the ten largest. This sample also appeared in a second study, on yellow fever vaccine responses in identical twins.

Sequencing was done on a sample of CD4+ T cells sorted from blood. The receptor set was obtained from a woman under 30 in good health.

This clonotype was counted at least ten times. V is TRBV9 and J is TRBJ2-1, with D possibly being TRBD1 (6 bases). The CDR3 is 16 amino acids. The V and J ends lost 3 bases and 0 bases respectively, with 13 bases between them. Germline V gives CDR1 SGDLS, CDR2 YYNGEE. CDR3 protein: CASSARQDLSYNEQFF. CDR3 coding DNA: TGTGCCAGCAGCGCCAGACAGGACCTCTCCTACAATGAGCAGTTCTTC.

Only a few counts were recorded for this clonotype. This sequence joins TRBV28 and TRBJ2-4; no reliable D call. The length of the CDR3 is 15 residues. Germline V gives CDR1 MDHEN, CDR2 SYDVKM. The V gene lost 5 bases and the J gene lost 1 base, with 12 bases spanning the gap. The CDR3 coding sequence is TGTGCCAGCAGTACCCGAGGTGGTGCCAAAAACATTCAGTACTTC. This translates into CASSTRGGAKNIQYF.

This clonotype was seen a few times. V usage is TRBV20-1 and J usage is TRBJ2-7; D assignment may be TRBD1 or TRBD2 (5 bases each). V was shortened by 4 bases and J by 4 bases, with 11 bases between the two germline ends. This CDR3 region has 12 residues. Germline loops: CDR1 DFQATT, CDR2 SNEGSKA (reference sequence). CDR3 DNA: TGCAGTGCTAAGTTGGGACCTTACGAGCAGTACTTC. This codes for CSAKLGPYEQYF.

This clonotype was seen a few times. The V and J genes are TRBV6-2 or TRBV6-3 and TRBJ2-3; D is uncertain. CDR1 MNHEY and CDR2 SVGEGT come from the germline V gene. The CDR3 spans 14 residues. V was pared by 2 bases and J by 9 bases, with 15 bases between. CDR3 loop: CASSYPDTLRTQYF. CDR3 DNA sequence: TGTGCCAGCAGTTACCCCGACACCCTTAGGACGCAGTATTTT.

The sample holds a few counts of this clonotype. The chain couples TRBV20-1 to TRBJ1-4, with D unresolved. The V and J ends lost 6 bases and 5 bases respectively, with 7 bases between them. This CDR3 is 11 amino acids long. Per germline, CDR1 DFQATT and CDR2 SNEGSKA (reference sequence). CDR3 loop: CSAGRNEKLFF. The CDR3 DNA sequence: TGCAGTGCCGGACGGAATGAAAAACTGTTTTTT.

In its sample, this clonotype was seen many times. The chain couples TRBV11-2 to TRBJ1-6; D call uncertain. CDR1 and CDR2 from the germline V gene are SGHAT and FQNNGV. V was clipped by 4 bases and J by 9 bases, with 10 bases between them. This CDR3 has 13 amino acids. CDR3 coding DNA: TGTGCCAGCAGCTCCCTGACGGGTTCACCCCTCCACTTT. Its translation: CASSSLTGSPLHF.

This clonotype showed up just a few times. This sequence joins TRBV11-2 and TRBJ2-4, with 15 positions matching TRBD2. Looked up from germline, CDR1 is SGHAT and CDR2 is FQNNGV. The CDR3 consists of 19 residues. Trimming removed 3 bases from V and 1 base from J; junction bases left unmatched: 7. The CDR3 region is CASSFSGTSGRTAKNIQYF. The CDR3, as DNA: TGTGCCAGCAGCTTTTCCGGGACTAGCGGGAGGACGGCCAAAAACATTCAGTACTTC.

This clonotype appeared a few times. V and J are TRBV6-1 and TRBJ1-2; 9 bases match TRBD1. From germline, CDR1 is MNHNS and CDR2 SASEGT. Trimming removed 3 bases from V and 0 bases from J; junction bases left unmatched: 2. The CDR3 runs 15 residues. CDR3 protein: CASSDRQGANYGYTF. The CDR3 nucleotides are TGTGCCAGCAGTGACCGACAGGGGGCTAACTATGGCTACACCTTC.

This clonotype came up once. The chain uses TRBV5-5 and TRBJ2-7, with 7 bases identical to TRBD1. In germline, CDR1 is SGHKS, CDR2 YYEKEE (reference sequence). The V gene end was trimmed by 4 bases and the J gene end by 5 bases; junction bases not matched to a gene: 9. The CDR3 spans 14 residues. The CDR3, as DNA: TGTGCCAGCAGCCGGACAGGCGATCTAAACGAGCAGTACTTC. Its translation: CASSRTGDLNEQYF.

This chain uses TRBV5-1 with TRBJ2-1; 9 bases agree with TRBD2. This CDR3 has 17 residues. V was clipped by 4 bases and J by 4 bases; unmatched bases: 12. In germline, CDR1 is SGHRS, CDR2 YFSETQ. CDR3 in DNA: TGCGCCAGCAGCCCCGGGGGTAGCGGGGGACCTTACAATGAGCAGTTCTTC. It is translated as CASSPGGSGGPYNEQFF.

This clonotype occurred a few times. This chain connects TRBV7-2 to TRBJ2-7; weak D call: TRBD2 (5 bases). CDR3 size: 12 residues. CDR1 and CDR2 (germline): SGHTA, FQGNSA. Trimming took 5 bases from V and 10 from J, leaving 15 bases between them. CDR3 DNA sequence: TGTGCCAGCAGCCCCCGAGGGCCCGTACAGTACTTC. Its translation: CASSPRGPVQYF.

This clonotype was seen a few times. The chain links TRBV29-1 to TRBJ2-7; D is perhaps TRBD1 (6 bases). The CDR3 consists of 13 residues. Germline V gene lookup returns CDR1 SQVTM and CDR2 ANQGSEA. V lost 4 bases and J lost 9, with 19 bases in between. The CDR3 coding sequence is TGCAGCGTTGCCGTCGGGACAACCTACCCGCAGTACTTC. Protein sequence: CSVAVGTTYPQYF.

This clonotype has just a few counts. The chain combines TRBV27 with TRBJ2-5; 7 bases are a match to TRBD1. The ends lost 6 bases at V and 5 bases at J; junction bases unmatched: 9. Germline V gene lookup returns CDR1 MNHEY and CDR2 SMNVEV (reference sequence). The CDR3 extends over 14 amino acids. CDR3 nucleotides: TGTGCCAGCAGCTTAGGGGGCATGAGGGAGACCCAGTACTTC. Its protein product is CASSLGGMRETQYF.

The CDR3 DNA is TGTGCCAGCTCACCACCGACTAGGCAAGAGACCCAGTACTTC. Residues: CASSPPTRQETQYF. The chain uses TRBV18 and TRBJ2-5; the D gene is possibly TRBD2 (6 bases). Trimming stripped 0 bases from V and 2 bases from J, with 7 bases between. CDR1 and CDR2 from the germline V gene are KGHSH and LQKENI. The CDR3 spans 14 residues.

The J gene is TRBJ2-7, the V gene TRBV6-2 or TRBV6-3, with D possibly matching TRBD2 (6 bases). The CDR3 runs 15 residues. The germline V gene encodes CDR1 MNHEY and CDR2 SVGEGT. V lost 4 bases and J lost 5, with 18 bases in between. The CDR3 here is CASSSAAGLLNEQYF. The CDR3 DNA follows: TGTGCCAGCAGTTCAGCTGCGGGACTCCTAAACGAGCAGTACTTC.

The chain uses TRBV10-3 and TRBJ2-7, with D perhaps TRBD1 (6 bases). In germline, CDR1 is ENHRY, CDR2 SYGVKD. Trimming shortened V by 0 bases and J by 4 bases, and 13 bases separated the two germline ends. There are 15 residues in the CDR3. CDR3 in DNA: TGTGCCATCAGTGAGTCGGCAGGGGATCTGTACGAGCAGTACTTC. Translation: CAISESAGDLYEQYF.

In the case of this clonotype: Since a much larger clone is just one base distant, this may be a read error. V and J are TRBV20-1 and TRBJ2-1; D ambiguous. Germline assignment: CDR1 DFQATT and CDR2 SNEGSKA (reference sequence). The germline V and J ends were trimmed by 6 bases and 8 bases, with 14 bases remaining between them. CDR3 size: 12 residues. The CDR3 protein is CSAIGPLHEQFF. The CDR3 DNA reads TGCAGTGCCATCGGGCCACTACATGAGCAGTTCTTC.

The gene calls are TRBV20-1 and TRBJ2-3; D call uncertain. This CDR3 spans 13 amino acids. The V end lost 3 bases, the J end lost 0 bases, and 7 bases lay between the germline ends. Germline CDR1 reads DFQATT; CDR2 reads SNEGSKA (reference sequence). Here the CDR3 DNA reads TGCAGTGCTAGGGTCGGAAGCACAGATACGCAGTATTTT. It specifies CSARVGSTDTQYF.

This clonotype occurred a few times. V usage is TRBV7-2 and J usage is TRBJ1-4; unclear D gene. CDR1 and CDR2 from the germline V gene are SGHTA and FQGNSA. The ends were cut back, 5 bases at V and 3 bases at J, with 13 bases in the middle. The CDR3 is made up of 15 amino acids. CDR3 region: CASSPDPGANEKLFF. The CDR3 DNA reads TGTGCCAGCAGCCCCGACCCTGGGGCTAATGAAAAACTGTTTTTT.

The CDR3 DNA reads as TGTGCCAGCAGTGCGGGGTATCTGACAGATACGCAGTATTTT. Protein product: CASSAGYLTDTQYF. The chain employs TRBV27 and TRBJ2-3; D may be TRBD2 (6 bases). The CDR3 extends over 14 amino acids. Germline CDR1 and CDR2: MNHEY and SMNVEV (reference sequence). Trimming pared 5 bases from V and 3 bases from J, leaving 12 bases between.

The sample holds one count of this clonotype. The chain uses TRBV7-9 and TRBJ2-7, with 8 bases that match TRBD2. The germline gives CDR1 SEHNR, CDR2 FQNEAQ (reference sequence). V was pared by 6 bases and J by 2 bases, with 6 bases of the junction left unmatched. The CDR3 has 14 amino acids. The CDR3 sequence is CASRRGETPYEQYF. The CDR3 DNA follows: TGTGCCAGCAGGCGGGGGGAGACTCCCTACGAGCAGTACTTC.

In its sample, this clonotype was seen a few times. This chain links TRBV20-1 with TRBJ2-5; D unresolved. There are 14 residues in the CDR3. V shed 6 bases and J shed 2 bases, with 16 bases lying between them. The V gene's germline CDR1 is DFQATT and CDR2 SNEGSKA (reference sequence). DNA of the CDR3: TGCAGTGCGGCGGTTGCGGTCAGACAAGAGACCCAGTACTTC. Translating gives CSAAVAVRQETQYF.

This clonotype has a count of ten or more. One end of the junction does not line up with germline, which may come from a read error. This chain links TRBV12-3 or TRBV12-4 with TRBJ2-1; D unclear. This CDR3 comprises 13 residues. CDR3 nucleotides: TGTGCCAGCAGCTTAGGCCTTTCCAATGAGCAGTTCTTC. Translation gives CASSLGLSNEQFF.

The table lists this clonotype with a few counts. This rearrangement joins TRBV10-3 to TRBJ2-1; 11 bases align to TRBD2. The CDR3 is made up of 15 amino acids. V shed 7 bases and J 4 bases; nucleotides not matched to a gene: 6. CDR1 and CDR2 (germline): ENHRY, SYGVKD. CDR3 nucleotide sequence: TGTGCCATCACCCGACTAGCGGGGCTTTACAATGAGCAGTTCTTC. Translating gives CAITRLAGLYNEQFF.

The chain is built from TRBV30 and TRBJ2-7, with a weak D call TRBD1 (6 bases). Per the germline V gene, CDR1 is GTSNPN and CDR2 is SVGIG (reference sequence). V lost 2 bases and J lost 0, with 8 bases in between. This CDR3 is 13 amino acids long. In DNA, the CDR3 is TGTGCCTGGAGTCCGGGACACTCCTACGAGCAGTACTTC. This sequence encodes CAWSPGHSYEQYF.

Only a few counts were recorded for this clonotype. The V gene is TRBV2, the J gene TRBJ2-3, with TRBD2 matching over 16 bases. The germline gives CDR1 SNHLY, CDR2 FYNNEI. There are 20 residues in the CDR3. With V trimmed by 4 bases and J by 2 bases, 12 bases remained unmatched. Here the CDR3 reads CASSGEGLAGGPWATDTQYF. The DNA for the CDR3 is TGTGCCAGCAGTGGAGAGGGACTAGCGGGGGGGCCGTGGGCCACAGATACGCAGTATTTT.

This clonotype came up a few times. The chain joins TRBV29-1 to TRBJ1-1, with D tentatively TRBD1 (6 bases). Trimming shortened V by 4 bases and J by 7 bases, and 10 bases separated the two germline ends. Germline loops: CDR1 SQVTM, CDR2 ANQGSEA. The CDR3 length is 11 residues. The CDR3 protein is CSVGGGREAFF. In DNA form, the CDR3 reads TGCAGCGTTGGAGGGGGGCGTGAAGCTTTCTTT.

This clonotype was seen more than once but under ten times. This chain links TRBV7-2 with TRBJ2-3, with D maybe TRBD2 (6 bases). Germline CDR1 reads SGHTA; CDR2 reads FQGNSA. V lost 6 bases and J 6 bases, leaving 13 bases between the germline ends. The CDR3 extends over 13 amino acids. Written as DNA, the CDR3 is TGTGCCAGCAGTTCTCAAAGCGGGGATACGCAGTATTTT. The encoded protein is CASSSQSGDTQYF.

The rearrangement joins TRBV7-2 to TRBJ1-1; D not resolved. The CDR3 length is 15 residues. The V and J ends lost 2 bases and 6 bases respectively, with 16 bases between them. Germline V gene data show CDR1 as SGHTA and CDR2 as FQGNSA. The CDR3 is CASSLSGMGYSEAFF. The CDR3, as DNA: TGTGCCAGCAGCTTATCGGGGATGGGGTACTCTGAAGCTTTCTTT.

This chain joins TRBV27 and TRBJ2-7; D is tentatively TRBD1 or TRBD2 (5 bases each). CDR3 length: 14 residues. CDR1 and CDR2 from the germline V gene are MNHEY and SMNVEV (reference sequence). The ends were cut back, 5 bases at V and 3 bases at J, with 14 bases in the middle. The CDR3 DNA reads as TGTGCCAGCAGTCCCGCCCAGGGAGTCTACGAGCAGTACTTC. This encodes CASSPAQGVYEQYF.

V usage is TRBV7-9 and J usage is TRBJ2-5; D perhaps matches TRBD2 (5 bases). CDR1 SEHNR and CDR2 FQNEAQ come from the germline V gene (reference sequence). This CDR3 region has 14 residues. The V end was cut by 5 bases, the J end by 4 bases, with 14 bases between. The CDR3 nucleotides read TGTGCCAGCAGCCCCGGGATTGAACGAGAGACCCAGTACTTC. Its protein is CASSPGIERETQYF.